This entry lists 23 T cell receptor beta chains sequenced from one sample in a study of blood T cell repertoires in COVID-19. The table came from immunoSEQ multiplex PCR; TCRdb's copy has only in-frame clones and leaves some out. Here the sample spans about 270,000 clones, approximately 90% being singletons. Sequencing was carried out using PBMCs or T cells enriched from blood (not recorded which). Receptor source: a woman aged 18-35 years who had recovered from COVID-19.

The chain joins TRBV4-1 to TRBJ1-4, with 12 bases fitting TRBD1. CDR1 is MGHRA, CDR2 YSYEKL, per germline. The ends lost 0 bases at V and 7 bases at J; junction bases unmatched: 0. The CDR3 has 15 amino acids. As DNA, the CDR3 is TGCGCCAGCAGCCAAGAGGGACAGGGGGCTGAAAAACTGTTTTTT. Protein: CASSQEGQGAEKLFF.

The chain employs TRBV6-1 and TRBJ1-4; D is unresolved. Per germline, CDR1 MNHNS and CDR2 SASEGT. The germline V and J ends were trimmed by 1 base and 7 bases, with 10 bases remaining between them. The CDR3 is made up of 14 amino acids. The CDR3 region has the DNA TGTGCCAGCAGTGAAGGAGTTCCGATTGAAAAACTGTTTTTT. It codes for CASSEGVPIEKLFF.

The J gene is TRBJ1-1, the V gene TRBV4-1; D is ambiguous. This CDR3 is 13 amino acids long. Trimming shortened V by 4 bases and J by 0 bases, and 6 bases separated the two germline ends. Germline-derived CDR1 and CDR2 are MGHRA and YSYEKL. CDR3 loop: CASSLTLNTEAFF. The CDR3 DNA reads as TGCGCCAGCAGCCTGACTTTGAACACTGAAGCTTTCTTT.

The gene calls are TRBV29-1 and TRBJ1-2; 10 bases are a match to TRBD1. This CDR3 is 16 amino acids long. Germline V gene data show CDR1 as SQVTM and CDR2 as ANQGSEA. J was trimmed by 2 bases and V by 0 bases; bases with no gene match: 6. CDR3 nucleotide sequence: TGCAGCGTTGAAGAAACATGGGACAGGGGCAACTATGGCTACACCTTC. This encodes CSVEETWDRGNYGYTF.

This clone was seen more than once but under ten times. This rearrangement joins TRBV18 to TRBJ1-6; D unclear. Trimming cost V 7 bases and J 6 bases, with 10 bases left between them. Germline-derived CDR1 and CDR2 are KGHSH and LQKENI. The CDR3 sequence is 13 residues long. The CDR3 reads CASFPGGNSPLHF. In nucleotides, the CDR3 is TGTGCCAGCTTCCCGGGTGGTAATTCACCCCTCCACTTT.

V and J are TRBV2 and TRBJ2-5, with D tentatively TRBD1 (5 bases). The CDR3 consists of 16 residues. Germline CDR1 is SNHLY and CDR2 is FYNNEI. V lost 0 bases and J lost 3, with 14 bases in between. The CDR3, as DNA: TGTGCCAGCAGTGAAGCGCGAGGACAAGGAAAAGAGACCCAGTACTTC. Protein: CASSEARGQGKETQYF.

This chain joins TRBV2 and TRBJ1-6; perhaps TRBD1 as D (6 bases). CDR1 is SNHLY and CDR2 is FYNNEI in the germline V gene. The CDR3 has 14 residues. Trimming took off 4 bases at V and 10 bases at J, with 14 bases between the two ends. The CDR3 sequence is CASSGGRGSSPLHF. DNA for the CDR3: TGTGCCAGCAGTGGGGGGCGCGGTAGCTCACCCCTCCACTTT.

The V and J genes are TRBV13 and TRBJ2-7, with 7 bases fitting TRBD2. In germline, CDR1 is PRHDT, CDR2 FYEKMQ (reference sequence). The V and J ends lost 0 bases and 2 bases, in that order; junction bases with no gene match: 7. The CDR3 runs 16 residues. The chain's CDR3 is CASSLGRGGETYEQYF. CDR3 DNA: TGTGCCAGCAGCTTAGGCCGCGGGGGAGAGACCTACGAGCAGTACTTC.

The CDR3 DNA reads TGTGCCAGCAGCCCACACTCTCAGGGGGAACTCTTTGGCTACACCTTC. This sequence encodes CASSPHSQGELFGYTF. V and J are TRBV5-4 and TRBJ1-2, with 7 bases fitting TRBD1. The CDR3 runs 16 residues. Germline CDR1 and CDR2: SGHNT and YYREEE (reference sequence). Trimming took 4 bases from V and 7 from J; bases not matched to a gene: 16.

This chain connects TRBV28 to TRBJ1-2; D is undetermined. This CDR3 has 13 residues. The V end was cut by 7 bases, the J end by 3 bases, with 12 bases between. CDR1 MDHEN and CDR2 SYDVKM come from the germline V gene. CDR3 in DNA: TGTGCCAGCACCCTCCCCGGGGACTATGGCTACACCTTC. Protein: CASTLPGDYGYTF.

The rearrangement joins TRBV11-3 to TRBJ2-7, with D possibly matching TRBD1 (6 bases). Trimming took off 5 bases at V and 5 bases at J, with 13 bases between the two ends. The CDR3 extends over 13 amino acids. The germline gives CDR1 SGHNT, CDR2 YENEEA. The CDR3 DNA reads TGTGCCAGCAGCATAAGCAGGGGACACGAGCAGTACTTC. Amino acid sequence: CASSISRGHEQYF. Together with reference TRBV11-3 and TRBJ2-7, the CDR3 gives the full variable domain: EAGVVQSPRYKIIEKKQPVAFWCNPISGHNTLYWYLQNLGQGPELLIRYENEEAVDDSQLPKDRFSAERLKGVDSTLKIQPAELGDSAVYLCASSISRGHEQYFGPGTRLTVT.

The V call is TRBV20-1, the J call TRBJ2-7; the D gene is possibly TRBD1 (6 bases). The CDR3 is made up of 10 amino acids. Germline V gene data show CDR1 as DFQATT and CDR2 as SNEGSKA (reference sequence). The V end lost 4 bases, the J end lost 6 bases, and 7 bases lay between the germline ends. The CDR3 sequence: CSATGVEQYF. The DNA of the CDR3 is TGCAGTGCTACAGGGGTCGAGCAGTACTTC.

J is TRBJ1-2 and V is TRBV6-5; 8 bases align to TRBD1. This CDR3 is built from 15 residues. Germline V CDR1 and CDR2: MNHEY, SVGAGI. V shed 7 bases, J shed 6 bases, and the junction held 13 bases outside the gene matches. CDR3: CASILTLTGEDGYTF. The CDR3 DNA is TGTGCCAGCATTCTCACTTTGACAGGGGAAGATGGCTACACCTTC.

This chain links TRBV21-1 with TRBJ2-4; TRBD2 is the table's D call, not checked against the DNA. TRBV21-1 is tagged as a pseudogene. This CDR3 contains 16 residues. The CDR3 protein is CASSLQAGVGKNIQYF. In DNA, the CDR3 is TGTGCCAGCAGCCTTCAGGCGGGGGTGGGCAAAAACATTCAGTACTTC.

The chain links TRBV10-3 to TRBJ2-5; TRBD2 aligns across 8 bases. The germline V gene has CDR1 ENHRY and CDR2 SYGVKD. The CDR3 sequence is 11 residues long. Trimming at V came to 10 bases and at J to 4 bases, leaving 2 bases not matched to a gene. The CDR3 nucleotides are TGTGCCACCACTAGCGGAGAGACCCAGTACTTC. Protein product: CATTSGETQYF.

The chain employs TRBV28 and TRBJ2-7; maybe TRBD1 (6 bases). Germline V CDR1 and CDR2: MDHEN, SYDVKM. The CDR3 length is 12 residues. Trimming cost V 3 bases and J 6 bases, with 9 bases left between them. CDR3 sequence: CASSFTGSEQYF. CDR3 sequence (DNA): TGTGCCAGCAGTTTTACAGGGAGCGAGCAGTACTTC.

This clone was detected only once. The chain joins TRBV11-2 to TRBJ1-6, with a tentative D call TRBD1 (5 bases). CDR1 and CDR2 (germline): SGHAT, FQNNGV. V was cut by 1 base and J by 7 bases, with 8 bases left in between. The CDR3 totals 14 residues. CDR3 amino acids: CASSLGQLNSPLHF. CDR3 nucleotides: TGTGCCAGCAGCTTAGGACAGTTAAATTCACCCCTCCACTTT. The full variable domain, with the rest looked up from reference TRBV11-2 and TRBJ1-6, is EAGVAQSPRYKIIEKRQSVAFWCNPISGHATLYWYQQILGQGPKLLIQFQNNGVVDDSQLPKDRFSAERLKGVDSTLKIQPAKLEDSAVYLCASSLGQLNSPLHFGNGTRLTVT.

The rearrangement uses TRBV3-1 (or the pseudogene TRBV3-2) and TRBJ1-2; TRBD1 matches 9 bases. CDR1 LGHDT and CDR2 YNNKEL come from the germline V gene (reference sequence). Germline trimming cut 3 bases from V and 4 bases from J; bases unmatched to any gene: 6. This CDR3 is built from 15 residues. DNA of the CDR3: TGTGCCAGCAGCCAGACCGGGACAGGGCTCTATGGCTACACCTTC. Its protein is CASSQTGTGLYGYTF.

V usage is TRBV29-1 and J usage is TRBJ2-1, with 8 bases matching TRBD2. Trimming cost V 8 bases and J 6 bases; bases outside gene matches: 12. This CDR3 is 14 amino acids long. Germline V gene sequence: CDR1 SQVTM, CDR2 ANQGSEA. CDR3 nucleotides: TGCAGCTTGTGGAACGGGGGGGCGGGCAATGAGCAGTTCTTC. It translates to CSLWNGGAGNEQFF.

The chain links TRBV19 to TRBJ2-6, with a weak D call TRBD1 (6 bases). The V gene's germline CDR1 is LNHDA and CDR2 SQIVND (reference sequence). CDR3 length: 16 amino acids. V lost 6 bases to trimming and J lost 0 bases, with 12 bases between them. The CDR3 sequence: CASRPGHNSGANVLTF. CDR3 in DNA: TGTGCCAGTAGGCCGGGACACAACTCTGGGGCCAACGTCCTGACTTTC.

The rearrangement joins TRBV4-2 to TRBJ2-5; 15 bases are a match to TRBD2. The CDR3 is 18 residues long. Germline CDR1 is LGHNA and CDR2 is YNFKEQ. The V and J ends lost 0 bases and 3 bases, in that order; junction bases with no gene match: 5. CDR3 sequence reads: CASSQDRTSGGAEETQYF. Written as DNA, the CDR3 is TGTGCCAGCAGCCAAGATAGGACTAGCGGGGGGGCCGAAGAGACCCAGTACTTC.

V gene TRBV30 combines with J gene TRBJ1-2; D is ambiguous. This CDR3 spans 13 amino acids. Germline V gene lookup returns CDR1 GTSNPN and CDR2 SVGIG (reference sequence). Trimming pared 2 bases from V and 7 bases from J, leaving 14 bases between. CDR3 protein: CAWSTGELGGYTF. The CDR3 coding sequence is TGTGCCTGGAGTACGGGAGAATTGGGTGGCTACACCTTC.

The rearrangement links TRBV6-1 to TRBJ2-7; TRBD1 matches 7 bases. In germline, CDR1 is MNHNS, CDR2 SASEGT. V lost 0 bases and J lost 4; bases outside the gene matches: 18. There are 19 residues in the CDR3. CDR3 DNA: TGTGCCAGCAGTGAAGCAGGGCTTCACTATGGGACAGTTAAATACGAGCAGTACTTC. Protein product: CASSEAGLHYGTVKYEQYF.